This entry lists 17 T cell receptor beta chains sequenced from one sample in a study of blood T cell repertoires in COVID-19 (dated by TCRdb to the early 2020s). Libraries were prepared through the immunoSEQ multiplex PCR assay. TCRdb obtained this table from immuneACCESS and retained in-frame rearrangements with V and J assigned. These tables miss some clones; where compared with another copy, unresolved V genes account for less than half of the shortfall, and the remainder is unexplained. A total of 50,000 or so clones appear in this sample, 90% of them only once. The ten largest clones add up to under 15% of the sample. The specimen was peripheral blood. All receptors derive from a human donor with active COVID-19. The donor label of this sample is uncertain.

The chain carries TRBV19 and TRBJ1-5, with TRBD1 as a possible D gene (6 bases). The CDR3 covers 15 residues. Trimming cost V 5 bases and J 4 bases, with 15 bases left between them. The V gene's germline CDR1 is LNHDA and CDR2 SQIVND (reference sequence). CDR3 sequence: CASSHRDTSNQPQHF. The CDR3 nucleotides are TGTGCCAGTAGTCACCGGGACACAAGTAATCAGCCCCAGCATTTT.

The chain recombines TRBV9 with TRBJ2-2; a weak D match, TRBD2 (5 bases). The CDR3 has 14 amino acids. V was shortened by 0 bases and J by 6 bases, with 9 bases between the two germline ends. CDR1 SGDLS and CDR2 YYNGEE come from the germline V gene. The CDR3, as DNA: TGTGCCAGCAGCGTAGACCTAGCTGCCGGGGAGCTGTTTTTT. The encoded protein is CASSVDLAAGELFF.

The V and J genes are TRBV27 and TRBJ1-5; possibly TRBD1 for D (5 bases). The germline CDR1 and CDR2 sequences are MNHEY and SMNVEV (reference sequence). V was shortened by 7 bases and J by 5 bases, with 21 bases between the two germline ends. The CDR3 length is 16 residues. The CDR3 is CASTPSVYRIDQPQHF. CDR3 DNA: TGTGCCAGCACCCCTTCCGTTTACAGGATTGATCAGCCCCAGCATTTT.

The chain is built from TRBV28 and TRBJ2-7, with TRBD2 matching 13 bases. This CDR3 comprises 17 residues. V was clipped by 7 bases and J by 2 bases; unmatched bases: 11. CDR1 is MDHEN, CDR2 SYDVKM, per germline. The CDR3 protein is CASTSRSGLAGPYEQYF. The CDR3 DNA is TGTGCCAGCACCTCACGCTCGGGACTAGCGGGACCCTACGAGCAGTACTTC.

V and J are TRBV4-1 and TRBJ2-1; the D gene is possibly TRBD2 (5 bases). The CDR3 loop spans 16 amino acids. In germline, CDR1 is MGHRA, CDR2 YSYEKL. Deletions cut 4 bases from V and 0 bases from J, with 13 bases between. CDR3 sequence: CASSRRSATSYNEQFF. CDR3 sequence (DNA): TGCGCCAGCAGCCGGAGGTCGGCCACCTCCTACAATGAGCAGTTCTTC.

The rearrangement uses TRBV7-3 and TRBJ1-1; D gene uncertain. With 6 bases removed from V and 3 bases from J, the gap between germline ends came to 11 bases. CDR1 and CDR2 (germline): SGHTA, FQGTGA. The CDR3 has 13 residues. CDR3 coding DNA: TGTGCCAGCAGTAATGGAGGGCACACTGAAGCTTTCTTT. Amino acids: CASSNGGHTEAFF.

The chain combines TRBV18 with TRBJ2-1; TRBD2 aligns across 8 bases. Germline CDR1 reads KGHSH; CDR2 reads LQKENI. J gave up 2 bases and V 4 bases, and 10 bases lay outside the gene matches. This CDR3 is 17 amino acids long. CDR3 protein: CASSLTTSGGAYNEQFF. CDR3 DNA sequence: TGTGCCAGCTCACTTACGACAAGCGGGGGTGCCTACAATGAGCAGTTCTTC.

This clone was observed once. V usage is TRBV19 and J usage is TRBJ2-1, with D possibly being TRBD1 (6 bases). This CDR3 spans 13 amino acids. Germline CDR1 reads LNHDA; CDR2 reads SQIVND (reference sequence). The V end was cut by 9 bases, the J end by 4 bases, with 13 bases between. In DNA, the CDR3 is TGTGCCAGCTCTGTTGACAGGTACAATGAGCAGTTCTTC. Its translation: CASSVDRYNEQFF.

This chain links TRBV6-5 with TRBJ2-7; 7 positions agree with TRBD1. Trimming cost V 10 bases and J 5 bases; bases outside gene matches: 5. Germline-derived CDR1 and CDR2 are MNHEY and SVGAGI. This CDR3 is 11 amino acids long. The CDR3 is CAMTGIHEQYV. The CDR3 DNA follows: TGTGCCATGACAGGGATCCACGAGCAGTACGTC.

The rearrangement joins TRBV6-2 or TRBV6-3 to TRBJ1-1, with D unresolved. V lost 0 bases and J 4 bases, leaving 15 bases between the germline ends. The germline V gene encodes CDR1 MNHEY and CDR2 SVGEGT. The CDR3 is 16 residues long. The CDR3 DNA is TGTGCCAGCAGTTACTCGAAACCCTTTGTGAGCACTGAAGCTTTCTTT. The encoded protein is CASSYSKPFVSTEAFF.

The genes are TRBV7-9 and TRBJ2-5, with 7 bases lining up with TRBD1. V shed 4 bases and J 5 bases; nucleotides not matched to a gene: 7. The CDR3 is made up of 14 amino acids. The V gene's germline CDR1 is SEHNR and CDR2 FQNEAQ (reference sequence). CDR3 DNA: TGTGCCAGCAGCTCTTACAGGGGCGGCGAGACCCAGTACTTC. This gives the protein CASSSYRGGETQYF.

This clone was seen only a few times. The J gene is TRBJ2-7, the V gene TRBV11-2; possibly TRBD2 for D (6 bases). Deletions cut 7 bases from V and 6 bases from J, with 10 bases between. The germline V gene encodes CDR1 SGHAT and CDR2 FQNNGV. This CDR3 region has 11 residues. CDR3: CASTGTLEQYF. For the CDR3, the DNA is TGTGCCAGCACTGGGACTCTCGAGCAGTACTTC.

The sample holds one count of this clone. The chain links TRBV4-1 to TRBJ2-3; a weak D match, TRBD2 (7 bases). The CDR3 is 13 residues long. Germline values: CDR1 MGHRA, CDR2 YSYEKL. Deletions cut 6 bases from V and 5 bases from J, with 12 bases between. CDR3 amino acids: CASREGGVDTQYF. For the CDR3, the DNA is TGCGCCAGCAGGGAGGGGGGGGTAGATACGCAGTATTTT.

V gene TRBV15 combines with J gene TRBJ2-7, with 7 bases matching TRBD1. The CDR3 covers 14 residues. CDR1 is LNHNV and CDR2 is YYDKDF in the germline V gene (reference sequence). With V trimmed by 1 base and J by 7 bases, 7 bases remained unmatched. The CDR3 DNA is TGTGCCACCAGCAGAGGGGTCAGGGGACAGGAGCAGTACTTC. It encodes CATSRGVRGQEQYF.

This clone was picked up one time. The chain links TRBV7-3 to TRBJ2-5; possible D gene TRBD2, 5 bases. The V end lost 1 base, the J end lost 7 bases, and 10 bases lay between the germline ends. The CDR3 runs 13 residues. CDR1 is SGHTA, CDR2 FQGTGA, per germline. The CDR3 DNA reads TGTGCCAGCAGCTTAAGAGAGGGTGGGACCCAGTACTTC. Its protein product is CASSLREGGTQYF.

As regards this clone: A read error may produce the germline difference seen at one junction end. The V call is TRBV28, the J call TRBJ2-7; possible D gene TRBD2, 6 bases. Per germline, CDR1 MDHEN and CDR2 SYDVKM. This CDR3 is built from 14 residues. The CDR3 coding sequence is TGTGCCAGCAGCTTATGGGACTCCTCCTACGAGCAGTACTTC. It yields the protein CASSLWDSSYEQYF.

V usage is TRBV4-1 and J usage is TRBJ2-7; the match to TRBD1 covers 7 bases. The junction had 7 bases not matched to a gene; V was cut back by 4 bases and J by 4 bases. The germline gives CDR1 MGHRA, CDR2 YSYEKL. CDR3 size: 14 residues. CDR3 nucleotide sequence: TGCGCCAGCAGCCCGAGGGCAGGGGGATACGAGCAGTACTTC. This translates into CASSPRAGGYEQYF.